This note documents a single TCR beta chain sequence. The antigen this receptor binds is unknown. A read error may account for a junction end that differs from germline. The CDR3 measures 15 amino acids from cysteine to phenylalanine. Here the CDR3 DNA is all that survives: 45 bases in frame from base 1. From the germline V gene, CDR1 is SGHRS and CDR2 is YFSETQ. PBMCs were isolated by Ficoll-Paque density gradient centrifugation. Instrument used: Illumina NovaSeq 6000. Using 5'RACE with constant-segment primers, TCRalpha and TCRbeta cDNA libraries were constructed, with sample barcodes and unique molecular identifiers added in the process. Trizol reagent was used to extract RNA from every sample. Amplification of the libraries took two PCR steps, and the second step added a second sample barcode plus Illumina TruSeq adapters. The libraries were sequenced on an Illumina NovaSeq using 2 x 150 bp paired-end reads. The authors processed their data as follows. Demultiplexing of reads and collapsing into UMI-guided consensus sequences were performed with migec v1.2.7. Using mixcr v2.1.11, UMI consensuses were aligned to TRA and TRB V and J templates and then assembled into clonotypes. A clonotype was counted as expanded or contracted only when both edgeR and NoisET called the clonotype significant, with the noise models trained on biological replicates. For edgeR calls, the cutoffs were a false discovery rate-adjusted p below 0.01 and a log2 fold-change threshold of 1. As an exploratory analysis of dynamics, PCA with hierarchical clustering was applied to max-normalized trajectories of the 1000 most abundant clonotypes. The CD4 or CD8 phenotype of responding clones was assigned using the separately sequenced CD4+ and CD8+ repertoires. TCRdb cleaned the public reads at Q25 with fastp, built clones with MiXCR and kept in-frame beta chains. Each record represents a unique CDR3 protein, reported with the most common genes and DNA among its rows. These V and J calls are TCRdb output, not the study's own analysis. The sample records some 120,000 distinct CDR3 sequences, 15% to 20% of which are singletons. The ten biggest clones cover 5% to 5.5% of the sample.

This record belongs to a study of T-cell memory formation after mild COVID-19 (dated by TCRdb to 2020 to 2023). For context, the study as a whole: TCR sequence clusters from the two donors were largely donor specific. Two young, previously healthy adult volunteers made up the cohort, one male and one female. In a couple of donors, T-cell clones that expanded and contracted after mild COVID-19 were followed by sequencing TCRalpha and TCRbeta repertoires longitudinally.

The investigation overall reported the following: Some responding clones were detected in pre-infection memory, suggesting pre-existing cross-reactive memory T cells joined the SARS-CoV-2 response. Contracting CD4+ clones were located mainly in the CM and EM memory subsets, whereas CD8+ clones were found to be enriched in EMRA. Whether the second-wave clones peaking on day 37 were SARS-CoV-2 specific was not confirmed. The study included only a couple of mild cases, and larger cohorts that include severe cases with pre-infection samples were judged to be necessary. Clones that contracted from day 15 to 85 showed balanced CD4/CD8 phenotypes, whereas a second wave of clones that expanded from day 15 to 37 leaned towards CD4+.

The TCR sequence derives from a man aged 18 to 35 who had mild COVID-19 (a few samples of this study predate the infection). The sample titles of this study are shuffled in the database, so cell type and time point are left out; the donor was told from shared clones. The chain couples TRBV5-1 to TRBJ2-5; TRBD2 might be the D gene, on 6 matching bases. The sequenced material came from PBMCs or a T cell subset sorted from them (not recorded which). The nucleotide sequence is given as TGCGCCAGCACCTTGGGGGGACCGATCCAAGAGACCCAGTACTTC. This translates into CASTLGGPIQETQYF.